The subject of this entry is one TCR beta chain. What it binds is not known. These data originate in a study of T cell responses to AZD1222 COVID-19 vaccine. Overall study results and limits: In a largely white British group with more females than males, clonal diversity was possibly underestimated. CD4 TCRs covered the whole spike, strongest at regions 160-218 and 743-854. Baseline serostatus was positive in only six AZD1222 recipients.

This CDR3 spans 13 amino acids. V dropped 6 bases and J dropped 2 bases, with 10 bases sitting between them. Germline V gene sequence: CDR1 LGHDT, CDR2 YNNKEL (reference sequence). Clones were sequenced by immunoSEQ multiplex PCR, and TCRdb holds only the in-frame ones, with some missing. In the table there are 120,000 to 150,000 clones, 70% to 90% of which are singletons. The chain joins TRBV3-1 (or the pseudogene TRBV3-2) to TRBJ1-2, with D possibly matching TRBD1 (6 bases). The receptor's source is an adult who received the AZD1222 COVID-19 vaccine. The sample was peripheral blood, taken 28 days after the second AZD1222 dose. CDR3 in DNA: TGTGCCAGCAGTCCAACAGGGAACTATGGCTACACCTTC. Translation: CASSPTGNYGYTF.